The rows below give T cell receptor beta chains drawn from one sample of a study of control samples from healthy donors and cancer patients. TCRdb's copy holds only in-frame clones and misses some; the assay was immunoSEQ multiplex PCR. The sample lists 100,000 to 150,000 clones, about 90% occurring once. The source material was blood. The receptors derive from a woman aged 45 to 65 in good health. CDR3s include the opening cysteine and the closing phenylalanine or tryptophan. Each record gives: CDR3 length, V gene, J gene, CDR3 protein.

13	TRBV11-2	TRBJ2-7	CASSLGLNYEQYF
16	TRBV6-1	TRBJ1-4	CASSERRGATNEKLFF
13	TRBV10-3	TRBJ1-2	CAISEGQDYGYTF
17	TRBV7-6	TRBJ2-7	CASSLVAGRSTSYEQYF
16	TRBV6-6	TRBJ1-1	CASIKGQADTNTEAFF
13	TRBV27	TRBJ1-1	CASKTGANTEAFF
13	TRBV10-2	TRBJ1-5	CASSEQSTQPQHF
14	TRBV6-1	TRBJ1-2	CASSEGDSLRSYTF
17	TRBV6-1	TRBJ2-2	CASSELAGGPYTGELFF
13	TRBV19	TRBJ1-5	CASSWSGDQPQHF
16	TRBV3-1/TRBV3-2	TRBJ2-3	CASSQEAGRVTDTQYF
15	TRBV30	TRBJ1-1	CAWSIWGHSNTEAFF
19	TRBV4-1	TRBJ2-1	CASSQGPRWEAGQGNEQFF
15	TRBV9	TRBJ1-2	CASSVAPWQVDGYTF
12	TRBV6-5	TRBJ2-1	CASSYRTGPLFF
17	TRBV18	TRBJ2-2	CASSPDVTSGIAGELFF
11	TRBV30	TRBJ1-2	CAWSSTEVNTF
16	TRBV5-4	TRBJ2-1	CASSPSGPRSYNEQFF
19	TRBV19	TRBJ1-5	CASSLPLRRTGPSNQPQHF
14	TRBV6-5	TRBJ1-6	CASSYELSYSPLHF
16	TRBV10-3	TRBJ2-5	CAISELDLPQGKTQYF
14	TRBV6-4	TRBJ1-1	CASSTGTENTEAFF
16	TRBV27	TRBJ1-4	CASSLTSPVRREKLFF
14	TRBV7-9	TRBJ1-1	CASSFRLQGTEAFF
16	TRBV9	TRBJ2-3	CASSVDIAGAGDTQYF
14	TRBV7-9	TRBJ2-7	CASSSGGQSYEQYF
16	TRBV27	TRBJ2-3	CASSLEVAGGGDTQYF
15	TRBV29-1	TRBJ1-1	CSVREGGSGNTEAFF
15	TRBV7-9	TRBJ1-2	CASSLALSQTYGYTF
13	TRBV7-9	TRBJ2-1	CASSLGTYNEQFF
13	TRBV14	TRBJ1-2	CASSQDANYGYTF
13	TRBV19	TRBJ1-4	CASSGRGGEKLFF
15	TRBV28	TRBJ1-2	CASSLPGDGVSGYTF
15	TRBV27	TRBJ1-5	CASSVWPGQSQPQHF
15	TRBV5-1	TRBJ2-1	CASSLASGTYNEQFF
13	TRBV2	TRBJ1-2	CASTVQGVYGYTF
12	TRBV29-1	TRBJ1-2	CSVLAGVAGYTF
15	TRBV30	TRBJ2-2	CAGLPGTVNTGELFF
15	TRBV7-8	TRBJ2-5	CASSSAGGGRETQYF
15	TRBV28	TRBJ1-6	CASSRVSSYNSPLHF
15	TRBV28	TRBJ1-2	CASRTLTPGGNGYTF
15	TRBV23-1	TRBJ2-3	CASSQVDRVPDTQYF
14	TRBV27	TRBJ2-7	CASSRAGLSYEQYF
12	TRBV6-5	TRBJ1-5	CASRVGNQPQHF
14	TRBV15	TRBJ2-3	CATRPRGSSDTQYF
15	TRBV5-1	TRBJ2-7	CASSLAGQDYYEQYF
12	TRBV19	TRBJ2-7	CASSNWPYEQYF
15	TRBV25-1	TRBJ1-6	CASSVSGIYNSPLHF
13	TRBV6-5	TRBJ2-5	CASSYLHRETQYF
14	TRBV13	TRBJ1-2	CASSLVGENYGYTF
14	TRBV18	TRBJ1-1	CASSPLDRGTEAFF